Following are 32 T cell receptor beta chains from one sample sequenced in a study of response to subunit inactivated influenza vaccine. TCRdb re-analysed the RT-PCR reads in MiXCR, keeping a single row per CDR3 protein. The sample has about 240,000 distinct CDR3 sequences, 9.5% to 15% seen once. The specimen comprised non-naive T cells sorted from PBMCs, sampled roughly 15 days before vaccination. These receptors were obtained from a man aged 50 to 59 who received an inactivated influenza vaccine.

On this clonotype: A much larger clone is a single base away; this may be a read error. CDR3 DNA: TGCGCCAGCAGCTTAAACAGCCACGAGCAGCACTTC. It encodes CASSLNSHEQHF. J is TRBJ2-7 and V is TRBV5-1, with unresolved D. The CDR3 loop spans 12 amino acids. Looked up from germline, CDR1 is SGHRS and CDR2 is YFSETQ.

This clonotype has a handful of counts. The V call is TRBV6-1, the J call TRBJ1-6; 7 bases match TRBD1. The CDR3 extends over 14 amino acids. In germline, CDR1 is MNHNS, CDR2 SASEGT. V lost 5 bases and J lost 5; bases outside the gene matches: 3. The CDR3, as DNA: TGTGCCAGCAGTACGACAGGGAATAATTCACCCCTCCACTTT. It is translated as CASSTTGNNSPLHF.

The sample holds a few counts of this clonotype. The rearrangement links TRBV20-1 to TRBJ2-5; 7 bases line up with TRBD2. Germline-derived CDR1 and CDR2 are DFQATT and SNEGSKA (reference sequence). V lost 6 bases to trimming and J lost 3 bases; unmatched junction nucleotides: 16. The CDR3 sequence is 16 residues long. CDR3 region: CSADSPRGRGKETQYF. Written as DNA, the CDR3 is TGCAGTGCCGACTCACCTCGTGGGCGGGGGAAAGAGACCCAGTACTTC.

The genes are TRBV4-3 and TRBJ2-5, with D maybe TRBD1 (6 bases). The CDR3 has 15 residues. Germline V gene sequence: CDR1 LGHNA, CDR2 YSLEER. Trimming removed 3 bases at V and 3 bases at J, with 14 bases between. The CDR3 nucleotides read TGCGCCAGCAGCCATGAGTCAGGGGTGGAAGAGACCCAGTACTTC. It yields the protein CASSHESGVEETQYF.

This clonotype was found a few times. The chain employs TRBV7-9 and TRBJ2-3, with D possibly being TRBD1 (6 bases). Trimming stripped 5 bases from V and 4 bases from J, with 19 bases between. Germline-derived CDR1 and CDR2 are SEHNR and FQNEAQ (reference sequence). This CDR3 has 16 amino acids. CDR3 protein: CASSPFLGADADTQYF. The CDR3, as DNA: TGTGCCAGCAGCCCCTTTTTGGGGGCCGACGCAGATACGCAGTATTTT.

This rearrangement joins TRBV5-2 to TRBJ1-1; TRBD1, as called in the table, went unchecked against the DNA. TRBV5-2 is a documented pseudogene. The CDR3 extends over 16 amino acids. The CDR3 bases are TGTGCCATGGGCCCCGGGGTCTCCTGCTGGAACACTGAAGCTTTCTTT. As protein: CAMGPGVSCWNTEAFF.

This chain links TRBV27 with TRBJ2-2; perhaps TRBD2 as D (6 bases). This CDR3 region has 13 residues. With 5 bases removed from V and 13 bases from J, the gap between germline ends came to 17 bases. In germline, CDR1 is MNHEY, CDR2 SMNVEV (reference sequence). Here the CDR3 reads CASSLPGSLRLFF. CDR3 bases: TGTGCCAGCAGTCTCCCCGGGAGCCTTAGGCTGTTTTTT.

The V call is TRBV7-2, the J call TRBJ2-7, with 8 positions matching TRBD2. There are 16 residues in the CDR3. The germline CDR1 and CDR2 sequences are SGHTA and FQGNSA. The V gene end was trimmed by 5 bases and the J gene end by 4 bases; junction bases not matched to a gene: 13. The CDR3 DNA follows: TGTGCCAGCAGCCCCCGTGGTAGCGGGGCTGTATACGAGCAGTACTTC. Translated: CASSPRGSGAVYEQYF. The variable domain in full, with the rest retrieved from reference TRBV7-2 and TRBJ2-7, is GAGVSQSPSNKVTEKGKDVELRCDPISGHTALYWYRQSLGQGLEFLIYFQGNSAPDKSGLPSDRFSAERTGGSVSTLTIQRTQQEDSAVYLCASSPRGSGAVYEQYFGPGTRLTVT.

This clonotype was recorded at least ten times. The chain combines TRBV29-1 with TRBJ2-7, with a weak D call TRBD1 (6 bases). V was trimmed by 7 bases and J by 0 bases, leaving 16 bases between them. CDR1 is SQVTM, CDR2 ANQGSEA, per germline. This CDR3 is built from 14 residues. The CDR3 region is CSARKDSTSYEQYF. The CDR3 DNA reads TGCAGCGCCCGTAAGGACAGCACCTCCTACGAGCAGTACTTC.

The V and J genes are TRBV12-3 or TRBV12-4 and TRBJ1-2; D is ambiguous. CDR3 length: 14 amino acids. Trimming removed 5 bases at V and 7 bases at J, with 17 bases between. The CDR3 is CASSAVGGLGGYTF. For the CDR3, the DNA is TGTGCCAGCAGTGCCGTTGGAGGTCTGGGTGGCTACACCTTC.

V and J are TRBV5-1 and TRBJ2-4, with TRBD2 identical over 9 bases. This CDR3 region has 19 residues. Trimming removed 4 bases from V and 1 base from J; junction bases left unmatched: 15. In germline, CDR1 is SGHRS, CDR2 YFSETQ. For the CDR3, the DNA is TGCGCCAGCAGCACCCCCTCGCGGGAGGGTGATGGGGCCAAAAACATTCAGTACTTC. Protein product: CASSTPSREGDGAKNIQYF.

There are a few counts of this clonotype. The chain links TRBV4-2 to TRBJ2-1; TRBD1 or TRBD2 may be the D gene (5 bases each). Trimming stripped 4 bases from V and 0 bases from J, with 19 bases between. The CDR3 contains 18 residues. From germline, CDR1 is LGHNA and CDR2 YNFKEQ. This chain's CDR3 is CASSPEPRGARSYNEQFF. As DNA, the CDR3 is TGTGCCAGCAGCCCGGAACCGCGAGGGGCCCGCTCCTACAATGAGCAGTTCTTC.

This clonotype was detected only a few times. V gene TRBV7-8 combines with J gene TRBJ1-2; 8 bases match TRBD1. Trimming took 4 bases from V and 7 from J; bases not matched to a gene: 11. CDR3 size: 15 residues. Germline CDR1 SGHVS, CDR2 FQNEAQ. CDR3 DNA sequence: TGTGCCAGCAGCTCACAGGGACAGGTTTCTATTGGCTACACCTTC. It codes for CASSSQGQVSIGYTF.

This clonotype was seen more than once but under ten times. V is TRBV6-4 and J is TRBJ2-5, with 11 bases identical to TRBD2. After removal of 0 bases from V and 2 bases from J, the junction contained 17 bases not matched to a gene. The CDR3 contains 21 residues. The V gene's germline CDR1 is MRHNA and CDR2 SNTAGT. In nucleotides, the CDR3 is TGTGCCAGCAGTGACTCTCGGGTACTAGCGGGGGTGAGGCGTGGTCAAGAGACCCAGTACTTC. Translation: CASSDSRVLAGVRRGQETQYF.

This chain connects TRBV12-3 or TRBV12-4 to TRBJ2-7; D possibly corresponds to TRBD2 (6 bases). Trimming took 7 bases from V and 7 from J, leaving 20 bases between them. There are 14 residues in the CDR3. CDR3 in amino acids: CASTIRPPGDEQYF. For the CDR3, the DNA is TGTGCCAGCACCATACGCCCGCCGGGGGATGAGCAGTACTTC.

The chain employs TRBV5-1 and TRBJ2-2; no firm D call. The V and J ends lost 2 bases and 7 bases respectively, with 12 bases between them. The germline CDR1 and CDR2 sequences are SGHRS and YFSETQ. The length of the CDR3 is 14 residues. CDR3 DNA sequence: TGCGCCAGCAGCTTCCCATTTTCGAACGGGGAGCTGTTTTTT. Amino acids: CASSFPFSNGELFF.

The table lists this clonotype with a few counts. V usage is TRBV27 and J usage is TRBJ2-3; D may correspond to TRBD1 or TRBD2 (6 bases each). CDR3 size: 15 residues. Germline values: CDR1 MNHEY, CDR2 SMNVEV (reference sequence). The germline V and J ends were trimmed by 6 bases and 2 bases, with 15 bases remaining between them. The CDR3 loop reads CASSPEGGYTDTQYF. CDR3 coding DNA: TGTGCCAGCAGCCCCGAGGGGGGATACACAGATACGCAGTATTTT.

The chain uses TRBV7-2 and TRBJ2-5; a possible D gene is TRBD1 (5 bases). The CDR3 is made up of 14 amino acids. V was shortened by 2 bases and J by 3 bases, with 10 bases between the two germline ends. The germline V gene has CDR1 SGHTA and CDR2 FQGNSA. The CDR3 sequence: CASSLSRQKETQYF. The CDR3 DNA is TGTGCCAGCAGCTTATCCCGACAGAAAGAGACCCAGTACTTC.

The chain is built from TRBV5-1 and TRBJ2-2; D is unresolved. The CDR3 runs to 14 residues. Germline V gives CDR1 SGHRS, CDR2 YFSETQ. V shed 3 bases and J shed 2 bases, with 8 bases lying between them. CDR3 loop: CASSSASNTGELFF. For the CDR3, the DNA is TGCGCCAGCAGCTCGGCCAGTAACACCGGGGAGCTGTTTTTT.

This clonotype was counted ten times or more. The chain links TRBV24-1 to TRBJ2-3; D is tentatively TRBD1 or TRBD2 (6 bases each). Deletions cut 9 bases from V and 1 base from J, with 13 bases between. The CDR3 has 14 amino acids. CDR1 and CDR2 (germline): KGHDR, SFDVKD. The CDR3 region has the DNA TGTGCCACCGGGGGGCCGGGGGGCACAGATACGCAGTATTTT. It translates to CATGGPGGTDTQYF.

This clonotype was counted between two and nine times. The chain employs TRBV7-3 and TRBJ2-1, with a tentative D call TRBD2 (6 bases). Trimming stripped 4 bases from V and 5 bases from J, with 15 bases between. The CDR3 length is 15 residues. CDR1 is SGHTA and CDR2 is FQGTGA in the germline V gene. Here the CDR3 reads CASSSRRGGDNEQFF. The CDR3, as DNA: TGTGCCAGCAGCTCCCGGAGGGGCGGGGACAATGAGCAGTTCTTC.

The chain joins TRBV7-9 to TRBJ2-4, with a tentative D call TRBD1 (5 bases). V dropped 5 bases and J dropped 0 bases, with 11 bases sitting between them. The CDR3 has 15 residues. Looked up from germline, CDR1 is SEHNR and CDR2 is FQNEAQ (reference sequence). The CDR3 sequence: CASSQDRLAKNIQYF. The CDR3 DNA reads as TGTGCCAGCAGCCAAGACAGATTAGCCAAAAACATTCAGTACTTC.

This clonotype has a single count. The chain is built from TRBV10-2 and TRBJ2-5; no firm D call. V shed 4 bases and J shed 1 base, with 10 bases lying between them. The CDR3 contains 14 residues. The germline V gene has CDR1 WSHSY and CDR2 SAAADI. This CDR3 reads CASSGPSAQETQYF. Here the CDR3 DNA reads TGCGCCAGCAGTGGGCCCTCGGCCCAAGAGACCCAGTACTTC.

The table lists this clonotype with a few counts. V is TRBV5-6 and J is TRBJ2-1; D remains unclear. The germline V gene encodes CDR1 SGHDT and CDR2 YYEEEE. V lost 0 bases, J lost 3 bases, and 7 bases lay in between. The CDR3 spans 14 residues. The CDR3 DNA follows: TGTGCCAGCAGCTTGGGCCAGTTCTACAATGAGCAGTTCTTC. It yields the protein CASSLGQFYNEQFF.

This clonotype was observed many times. This chain links TRBV5-1 with TRBJ2-2, with D maybe TRBD1 (5 bases). Germline CDR1 and CDR2: SGHRS and YFSETQ. The V end was cut by 5 bases, the J end by 2 bases, with 10 bases between. The CDR3 loop spans 14 amino acids. The CDR3 sequence: CASSQDKNTGELFF. As DNA, the CDR3 is TGCGCCAGCAGTCAGGACAAAAACACCGGGGAGCTGTTTTTT.

In this sample, this clonotype turned up a few times. The chain combines TRBV13 with TRBJ2-7, with D possibly TRBD1 on 6 matching bases. Germline-derived CDR1 and CDR2 are PRHDT and FYEKMQ (reference sequence). Trimming left V 5 bases short and J 4 bases short, with 18 bases between. The CDR3 sequence is 15 residues long. The CDR3 sequence is CASSPGAGVRYEQYF. CDR3 in DNA: TGTGCCAGCAGCCCCGGGGCAGGGGTAAGGTACGAGCAGTACTTC.

This clonotype has at least ten counts. This chain joins TRBV20-1 and TRBJ1-1; TRBD1 aligns across 12 bases. Germline V gene sequence: CDR1 DFQATT, CDR2 SNEGSKA (reference sequence). V lost 7 bases and J lost 11; bases outside the gene matches: 8. The CDR3 consists of 12 residues. The CDR3 DNA is TGCAGTGTGAGGGACAGGGGGCTCTCTGCTTTCTTT. This gives the protein CSVRDRGLSAFF.

This clonotype has ten or more counts. The gene calls are TRBV4-3 and TRBJ2-1; 9 bases line up with TRBD2. The CDR3 is 15 amino acids. Germline V gene data show CDR1 as LGHNA and CDR2 as YSLEER. The V gene end was trimmed by 0 bases and the J gene end by 10 bases; junction bases not matched to a gene: 7. CDR3 region: CASSQDLVSGGEQFF. The CDR3 DNA reads as TGCGCCAGCAGCCAAGATCTGGTCAGCGGGGGGGAGCAGTTCTTC.

This clonotype was counted many times. The chain couples TRBV20-1 to TRBJ2-7, with D unclear. Trimming took 0 bases from V and 3 from J, leaving 12 bases between them. Germline V CDR1 and CDR2: DFQATT, SNEGSKA (reference sequence). The CDR3 has 14 amino acids. In DNA form, the CDR3 reads TGCAGTGCTAGAGATTCCCAGAAAGTCTACGAGCAGTACTTC. It is translated as CSARDSQKVYEQYF.

A note on this clonotype: One base away lies a much larger clone, so this may be a sequencing read error. The chain joins TRBV12-3 or TRBV12-4 to TRBJ2-5; no clear D. The CDR3 is 12 amino acids. The V and J ends lost 6 bases and 8 bases respectively, with 13 bases between them. As DNA, the CDR3 is TGTGCCAGCAGCCGGGCTCGAGATACCCAGTACTTC. Protein: CASSRARDTQYF.

The chain carries TRBV4-1 and TRBJ2-6, with D possibly being TRBD1 (5 bases). Germline V lookup: CDR1 MGHRA, CDR2 YSYEKL. CDR3 size: 15 residues. Trimming shortened V by 1 base and J by 4 bases, and 8 bases separated the two germline ends. CDR3 sequence: CASSQGGLGANVLTF. The CDR3 DNA reads TGCGCCAGCAGCCAAGGGGGCTTGGGGGCCAACGTCCTGACTTTC.

The chain recombines TRBV6-4 with TRBJ2-7; 14 nucleotides agree with TRBD2. Per the germline V gene, CDR1 is MRHNA and CDR2 is SNTAGT. This CDR3 comprises 18 residues. With V trimmed by 0 bases and J by 3 bases, 7 bases remained unmatched. CDR3 sequence (DNA): TGTGCCAGCAGTGACTCCGGGACTAGCGGGAGTATCTACTACGAGCAGTACTTC. This codes for CASSDSGTSGSIYYEQYF.